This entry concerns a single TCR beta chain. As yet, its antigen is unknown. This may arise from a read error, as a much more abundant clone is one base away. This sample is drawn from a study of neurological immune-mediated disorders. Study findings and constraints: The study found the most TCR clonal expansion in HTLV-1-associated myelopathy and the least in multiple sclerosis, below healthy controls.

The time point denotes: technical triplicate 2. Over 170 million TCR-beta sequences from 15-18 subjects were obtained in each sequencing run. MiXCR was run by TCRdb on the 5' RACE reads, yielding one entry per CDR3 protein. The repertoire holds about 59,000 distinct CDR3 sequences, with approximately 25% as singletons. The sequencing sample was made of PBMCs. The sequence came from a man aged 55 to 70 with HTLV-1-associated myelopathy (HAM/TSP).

The CDR3 region is CASIPTSGNTIYF. In nucleotides, the CDR3 is TGTGCCAGCATTCCCACAAGCGGAAACACCATATATTTT. The V gene is TRBV6-6, the J gene TRBJ1-3, with no clear D. Germline V gene lookup returns CDR1 MNHNY and CDR2 SVGAGI (reference sequence). Trimming took 7 bases from V and 4 from J, leaving 11 bases between them. CDR3 length: 13 amino acids.